This TCR beta chain derives from a study of siplizumab effects on memory and regulatory T cells. General study results and limits: Naive or memory phenotype assignment was not possible for roughly 75-96% of proliferating CD4+ or CD8+ clones. Among mappable alloreactive CD4+ clones, the Treg-derived fraction averaged 68.8% with siplizumab versus less than 35% in controls. Few alloreactive clones mapped to unstimulated subsets.

Assays covered roughly 9.8 x 10^4 TCR templates per sample. Data came from immunoSEQ multiplex PCR; TCRdb stores just in-frame clones and leaves some out. The table shows 80,000 to 130,000 clones, with about 91% occurring only once. As regards this clone: Its matching antigen is unknown.

CDR3 size: 11 residues. Germline CDR1 and CDR2: MDHEN and SYDVKM. V lost 6 bases and J 5 bases, leaving 7 bases between the germline ends. The source is a human donor in good health. Some clones in this sample may be carry-over from other donors' samples. The sequenced material came from CD4+ T cells sorted from blood. J is TRBJ2-5 and V is TRBV28; D unclear. The CDR3 DNA follows: TGTGCCAGCAGCACCTACGAGACCCAGTACTTC. Translating it yields CASSTYETQYF.